The clone carrying this T cell receptor (beta chain) came up many times. The antigen is unknown. The length of the CDR3 is 16 residues. Trimming cost V 1 base and J 2 bases, with 12 bases left between them. Looked up from germline, CDR1 is LNHDA and CDR2 is SQIVND (reference sequence). Thyroid surgery was performed in patients who had received no treatment beforehand. The source of the sample is a study of metastatic and nonmetastatic thyroid tumors. Study-level background: Comparative analysis of repertoires was undertaken across blood and tumor or nodule tissue obtained from malignant and benign thyroid patients. Whole-study findings and limits: It was reportedly found that TCR beta diversity was significantly higher in malignant thyroid tumors than in benign nodules, a difference seen in both blood and tumor samples.

Original data processing: Between-group CDR3 differences, defined by clinicopathological status, yielded a distant-metastasis classifier for papillary thyroid cancer. TCRdb reassembled clones from the PCR reads with MiXCR. In this record, the V and J calls reflect TCRdb's handling and not the investigators' own analysis. The sample has around 38,000 clones, more than 25% seen once. The V call is TRBV19, the J call TRBJ2-1; a possible D gene is TRBD2 (5 bases). The receptor comes from a male donor with papillary thyroid cancer or a benign thyroid nodule (not recorded which). Some clones in this sample may be carry-over from other donors' samples. Sequencing input: blood. The CDR3 DNA reads as TGTGCCAGTAGTATAGCGGCTAGCCGAACCTACAATGAGCAGTTCTTC. Protein sequence: CASSIAASRTYNEQFF.